This TCR beta chain was documented in a study of blood T cells in healthy people across ages. Overall study findings and caveats: Higher diversity, along with more naive CD4+ cells, distinguished long-lived donors from aged donors. PBMC samples, being unsorted, prevented any conclusive comparison of naive and antigen-experienced cells. Higher naive T cell percentage went strongly together with higher TCR beta diversity.

A second PCR, run for roughly 7 to 11 cycles, used a sample-barcoded 5' primer plus a J-beta primer mix. A template-switch adaptor that had 12 random nucleotides put a tag on each cDNA molecule. TCRdb itself ran the 5' RACE reads through MiXCR, one entry per CDR3 protein. The table has about 670,000 distinct CDR3 sequences, 40% to 45% seen once; the top ten hold about 32%. As to this clonotype: Its antigen is still unknown.

This receptor was obtained from a man older than 75 in good health. Input material: blood.

In DNA, the CDR3 is TGTGCCTGGAGTGGGCGGGTAACAGATACGCAGTATTTT. Residues: CAWSGRVTDTQYF. The chain recombines TRBV30 with TRBJ2-3, with D possibly matching TRBD2 (5 bases). From germline, CDR1 is GTSNPN and CDR2 SVGIG (reference sequence). The CDR3 totals 13 residues. Trimming removed 1 base from V and 3 bases from J, with 8 bases in between.